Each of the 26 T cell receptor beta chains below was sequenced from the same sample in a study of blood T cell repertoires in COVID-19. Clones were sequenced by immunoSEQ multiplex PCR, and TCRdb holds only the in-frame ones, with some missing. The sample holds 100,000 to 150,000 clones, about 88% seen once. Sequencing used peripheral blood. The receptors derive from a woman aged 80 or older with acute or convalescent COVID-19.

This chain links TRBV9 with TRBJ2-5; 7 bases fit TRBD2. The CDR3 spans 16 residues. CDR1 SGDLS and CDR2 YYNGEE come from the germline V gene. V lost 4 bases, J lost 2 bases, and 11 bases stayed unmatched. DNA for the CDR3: TGTGCCAGCAGCCCCGGGGGGAGAGTGGGTCAAGAGACCCAGTACTTC. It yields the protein CASSPGGRVGQETQYF.

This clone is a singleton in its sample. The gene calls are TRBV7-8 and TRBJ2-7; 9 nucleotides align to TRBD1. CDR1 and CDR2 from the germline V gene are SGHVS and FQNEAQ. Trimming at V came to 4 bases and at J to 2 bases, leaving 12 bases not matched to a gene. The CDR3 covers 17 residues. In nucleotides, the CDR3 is TGTGCCAGCAGCTCCCTAAAATCGGACAGGGGAGCCTACGAGCAGTACTTC. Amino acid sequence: CASSSLKSDRGAYEQYF.

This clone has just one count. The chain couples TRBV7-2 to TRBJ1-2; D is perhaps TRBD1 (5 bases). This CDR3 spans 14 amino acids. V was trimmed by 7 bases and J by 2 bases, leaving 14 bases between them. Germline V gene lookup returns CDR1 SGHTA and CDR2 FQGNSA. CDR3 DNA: TGTGCCAGCAAGCTGGGGGGGGAGAACTATGGCTACACCTTC. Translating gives CASKLGGENYGYTF.

The CDR3 bases are TGTGCCAGCAGTGACCTAGGGAGGAGGGGCAATGAGCAGTTCTTC. As protein: CASSDLGRRGNEQFF. The chain joins TRBV6-1 to TRBJ2-1, with D tentatively TRBD2 (6 bases). V shed 3 bases and J shed 6 bases, with 15 bases lying between them. The CDR3 spans 15 residues. Looked up from germline, CDR1 is MNHNS and CDR2 is SASEGT.

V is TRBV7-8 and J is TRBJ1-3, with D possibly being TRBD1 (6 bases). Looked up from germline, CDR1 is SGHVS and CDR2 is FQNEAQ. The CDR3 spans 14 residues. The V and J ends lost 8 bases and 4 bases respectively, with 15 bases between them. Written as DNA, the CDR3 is TGTGCCAGCTCAGATGGGGGCGGGGGAAACACCATATATTTT. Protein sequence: CASSDGGGGNTIYF.

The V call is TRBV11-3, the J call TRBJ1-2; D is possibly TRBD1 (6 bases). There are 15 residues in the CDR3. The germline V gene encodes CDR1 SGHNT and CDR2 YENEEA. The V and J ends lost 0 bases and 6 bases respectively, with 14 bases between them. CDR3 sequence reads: CASSLEMGWDNGYTF. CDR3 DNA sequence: TGTGCCAGCAGCTTAGAGATGGGCTGGGACAATGGCTACACCTTC.

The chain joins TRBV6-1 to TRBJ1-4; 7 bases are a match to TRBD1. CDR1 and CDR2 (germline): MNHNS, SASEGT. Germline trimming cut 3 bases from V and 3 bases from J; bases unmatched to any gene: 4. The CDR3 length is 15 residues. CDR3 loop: CASSDMGQPNEKLFF. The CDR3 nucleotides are TGTGCCAGCAGTGATATGGGACAGCCTAATGAAAAACTGTTTTTT.

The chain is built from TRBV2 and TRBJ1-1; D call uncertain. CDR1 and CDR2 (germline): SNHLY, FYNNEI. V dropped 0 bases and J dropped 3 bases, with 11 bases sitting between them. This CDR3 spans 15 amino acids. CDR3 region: CASSEARGRDTEAFF. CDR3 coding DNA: TGTGCCAGCAGTGAAGCGCGGGGTCGGGACACTGAAGCTTTCTTT.

CDR3 DNA sequence: TGCGCCAGCAGCCAAGAACGGGGACACCGCGAGCAGTACTTC. This codes for CASSQERGHREQYF. The rearrangement joins TRBV4-1 to TRBJ2-7; possible D gene TRBD1, 6 bases. The V end was cut by 0 bases, the J end by 6 bases, with 12 bases between. The CDR3 extends over 14 amino acids. The germline V gene encodes CDR1 MGHRA and CDR2 YSYEKL.

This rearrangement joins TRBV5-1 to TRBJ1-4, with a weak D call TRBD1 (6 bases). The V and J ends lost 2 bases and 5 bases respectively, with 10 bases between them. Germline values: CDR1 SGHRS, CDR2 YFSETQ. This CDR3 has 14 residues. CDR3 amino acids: CASSLQGMNEKLFF. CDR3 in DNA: TGCGCCAGCAGCTTACAGGGTATGAATGAAAAACTGTTTTTT.

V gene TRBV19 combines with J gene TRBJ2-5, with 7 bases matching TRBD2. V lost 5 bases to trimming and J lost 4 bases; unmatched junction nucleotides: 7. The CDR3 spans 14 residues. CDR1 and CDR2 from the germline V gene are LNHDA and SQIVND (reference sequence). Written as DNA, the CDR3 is TGTGCCAGTAGTCCGAACACGGGAGGAGAGACCCAGTACTTC. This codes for CASSPNTGGETQYF.

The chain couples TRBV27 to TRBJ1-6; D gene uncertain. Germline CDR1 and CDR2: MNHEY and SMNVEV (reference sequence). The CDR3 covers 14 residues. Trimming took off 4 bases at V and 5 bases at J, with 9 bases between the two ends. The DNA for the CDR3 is TGTGCCAGCAGTTCGGACTTCAATAATTCACCCCTCCACTTT. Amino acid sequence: CASSSDFNNSPLHF.

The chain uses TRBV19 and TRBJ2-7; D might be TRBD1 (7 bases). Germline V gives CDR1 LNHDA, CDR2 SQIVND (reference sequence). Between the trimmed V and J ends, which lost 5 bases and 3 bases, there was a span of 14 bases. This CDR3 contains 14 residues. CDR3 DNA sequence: TGTGCCAGTAGTCCCAGGGGGGCCGACTACGAGCAGTACTTC. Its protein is CASSPRGADYEQYF.

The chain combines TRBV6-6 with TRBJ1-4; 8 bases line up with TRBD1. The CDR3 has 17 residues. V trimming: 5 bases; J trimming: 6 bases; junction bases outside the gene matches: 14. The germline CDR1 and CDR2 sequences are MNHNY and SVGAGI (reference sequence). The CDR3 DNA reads TGTGCCAGCAGTCAACAGGGGGGAGGCCGGTCTCATGAAAAACTGTTTTTT. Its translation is CASSQQGGGRSHEKLFF.

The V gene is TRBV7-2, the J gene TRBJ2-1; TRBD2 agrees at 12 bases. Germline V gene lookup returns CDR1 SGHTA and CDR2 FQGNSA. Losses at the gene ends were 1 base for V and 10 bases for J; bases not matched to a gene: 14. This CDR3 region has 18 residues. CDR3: CASSLGGRTSGKFREQFF. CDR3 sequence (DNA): TGTGCCAGCAGCTTAGGTGGCCGGACTAGCGGGAAGTTCAGGGAGCAGTTCTTC.

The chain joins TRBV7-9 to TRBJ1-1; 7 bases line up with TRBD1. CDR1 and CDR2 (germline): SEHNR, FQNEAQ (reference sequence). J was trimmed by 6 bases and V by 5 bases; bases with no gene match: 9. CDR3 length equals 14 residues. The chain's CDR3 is CASSPQGGWAEAFF. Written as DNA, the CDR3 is TGTGCCAGCAGCCCCCAGGGGGGATGGGCTGAAGCTTTCTTT.

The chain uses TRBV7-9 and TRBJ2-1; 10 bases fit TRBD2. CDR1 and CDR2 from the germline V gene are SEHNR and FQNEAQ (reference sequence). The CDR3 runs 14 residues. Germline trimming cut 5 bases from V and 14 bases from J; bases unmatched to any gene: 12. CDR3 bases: TGTGCCAGCAGCCCGCCGCAGCGGGAGGGCACTAAGTTCTTC. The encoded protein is CASSPPQREGTKFF.

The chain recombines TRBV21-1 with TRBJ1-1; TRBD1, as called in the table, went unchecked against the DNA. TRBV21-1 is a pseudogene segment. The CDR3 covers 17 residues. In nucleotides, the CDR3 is TGTGCCAGCAGCCTTACGTCGACAGGCCGCAGAGGGGATGAAGCTTTCTTT. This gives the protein CASSLTSTGRRGDEAFF.

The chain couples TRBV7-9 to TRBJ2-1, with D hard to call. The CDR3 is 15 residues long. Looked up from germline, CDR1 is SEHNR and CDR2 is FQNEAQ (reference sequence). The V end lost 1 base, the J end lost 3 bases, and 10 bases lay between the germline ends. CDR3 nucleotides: TGTGCCAGCAGCTTAGTGGGCAGAATCTACAATGAGCAGTTCTTC. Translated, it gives CASSLVGRIYNEQFF. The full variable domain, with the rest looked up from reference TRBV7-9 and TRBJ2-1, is DTGVSQNPRHKITKRGQNVTFRCDPISEHNRLYWYRQTLGQGPEFLTYFQNEAQLEKSRLLSDRFSAERPKGSFSTLEIQRTEQGDSAMYLCASSLVGRIYNEQFFGPGTRLTVL.

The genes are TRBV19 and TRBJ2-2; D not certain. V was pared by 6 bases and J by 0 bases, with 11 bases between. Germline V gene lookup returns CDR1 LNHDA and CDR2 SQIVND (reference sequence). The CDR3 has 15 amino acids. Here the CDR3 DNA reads TGTGCCAGTAGCGTAACGAGTGCGAACACCGGGGAGCTGTTTTTT. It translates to CASSVTSANTGELFF.

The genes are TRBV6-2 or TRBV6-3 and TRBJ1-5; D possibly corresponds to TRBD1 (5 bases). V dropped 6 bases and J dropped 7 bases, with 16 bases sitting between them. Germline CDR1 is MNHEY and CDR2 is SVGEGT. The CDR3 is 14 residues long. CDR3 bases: TGTGCCAGCAGCGGGGCGGGGAGTATACAGCCCCAGCATTTT. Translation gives CASSGAGSIQPQHF.

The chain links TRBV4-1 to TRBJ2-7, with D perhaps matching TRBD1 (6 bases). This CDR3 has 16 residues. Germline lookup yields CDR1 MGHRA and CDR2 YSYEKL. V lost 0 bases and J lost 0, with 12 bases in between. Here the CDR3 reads CASSQDRQETSYEQYF. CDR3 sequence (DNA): TGCGCCAGCAGCCAAGACCGACAGGAGACCTCCTACGAGCAGTACTTC.

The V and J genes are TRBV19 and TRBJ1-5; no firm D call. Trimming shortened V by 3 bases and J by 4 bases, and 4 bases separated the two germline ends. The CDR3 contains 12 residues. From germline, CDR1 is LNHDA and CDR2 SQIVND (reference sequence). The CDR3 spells CASSMRNQPQHF. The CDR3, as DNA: TGTGCCAGTAGTATGAGGAATCAGCCCCAGCATTTT.

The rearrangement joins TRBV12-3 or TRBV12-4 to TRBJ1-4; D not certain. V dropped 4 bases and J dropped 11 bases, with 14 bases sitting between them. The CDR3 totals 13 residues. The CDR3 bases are TGTGCCAGCAGTTCCCCCGGACTGGGGAAACTGTTTTTT. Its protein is CASSSPGLGKLFF.

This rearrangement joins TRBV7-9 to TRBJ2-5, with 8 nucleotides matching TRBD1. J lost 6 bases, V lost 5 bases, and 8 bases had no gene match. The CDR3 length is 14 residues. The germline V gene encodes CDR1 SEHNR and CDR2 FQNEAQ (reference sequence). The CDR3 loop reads CASSPGTGGQTQYF. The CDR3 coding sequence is TGTGCCAGCAGCCCGGGGACAGGCGGGCAGACCCAGTACTTC.

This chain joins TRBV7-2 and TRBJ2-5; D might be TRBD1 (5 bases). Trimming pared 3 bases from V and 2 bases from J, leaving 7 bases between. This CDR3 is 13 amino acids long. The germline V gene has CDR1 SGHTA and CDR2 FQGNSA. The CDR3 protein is CASSFDRQETQYF. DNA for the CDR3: TGTGCCAGCAGCTTCGACAGACAAGAGACCCAGTACTTC.